The clone carrying this T cell receptor (beta chain) came up once. The J segment lost 6 bases and the V segment lost 0 bases, leaving 8 bases of the junction unmatched. Germline CDR1 is LNHNV and CDR2 is YYDKDF (reference sequence). This CDR3 contains 16 residues. These data come from a study of OX40 agonist ivuxolimab in advanced cancers. Produced via immunoSEQ multiplex PCR; TCRdb's table is partial and in-frame only. This table has 70,000 or so clones, 80% to 90% appearing once. This chain links TRBV15 with TRBJ2-3; the match to TRBD2 covers 8 bases. This TCR came from an adult with an advanced solid tumor such as melanoma, head and neck, liver or kidney cancer. The source material was CD4+ or CD8+ T cells sorted from blood, sampled in a trial of the OX40 agonist ivuxolimab. CDR3 in amino acids: CATSRDNAGGRDTQYF. The CDR3 bases are TGTGCCACCAGCAGAGATAATGCGGGGGGCCGGGATACGCAGTATTTT.